Below, 17 T cell receptor beta chains from the same sample are listed, as sequenced in a study of T-cell memory formation after mild COVID-19. TCRdb analysed the 5' RACE reads with MiXCR anew, one entry per CDR3 protein. The sample includes about half a million distinct CDR3 sequences, over 15% of them seen just once. The specimen sequenced was PBMCs or a T cell subset sorted from them (not recorded which). The receptors shown here come from an adult woman who had mild COVID-19 (a few samples of this study predate the infection). Cell type and time point are not known.

This clonotype was seen a single time. The V and J genes are TRBV30 and TRBJ2-7; 7 bases are a match to TRBD1. V lost 1 base, J lost 13 bases, and 10 bases stayed unmatched. Looked up from germline, CDR1 is GTSNPN and CDR2 is SVGIG (reference sequence). This CDR3 is built from 12 residues. The CDR3 DNA is TGTGCCTGGAGTGCCCGGGACAGTCGGGGATACTTC. Encoded protein: CAWSARDSRGYF. The full variable domain, with the rest looked up from reference TRBV30 and TRBJ2-7, is SQTIHQWPATLVQPVGSPLSLECTVEGTSNPNLYWYRQAAGRGLQLLFYSVGIGQISSEVPQNLSASRPQDRQFILSSKKLLLSDSGFYLCAWSARDSRGYFGPGTRLTVT.

The sample holds many counts of this clonotype. The chain uses TRBV5-5 and TRBJ1-1; D call uncertain. This CDR3 region has 13 residues. CDR1 and CDR2 from the germline V gene are SGHKS and YYEKEE (reference sequence). The V end lost 2 bases, the J end lost 4 bases, and 9 bases lay between the germline ends. As DNA, the CDR3 is TGTGCCAGCAGCTTCATGGAAGCCACTGAAGCTTTCTTT. This encodes CASSFMEATEAFF.

The J gene is TRBJ2-7, the V gene TRBV11-1; D not certain. Germline lookup yields CDR1 SGHAT and CDR2 FQDESV (reference sequence). Trimming cost V 6 bases and J 7 bases, with 16 bases left between them. The CDR3 is made up of 13 amino acids. The CDR3 DNA follows: TGTGCCAGCAGTTTGACGGGCCGGGTAGAGCAGTACTTC. Residues: CASSLTGRVEQYF.

The chain is built from TRBV12-3 or TRBV12-4 and TRBJ2-7; D gene uncertain. This CDR3 spans 13 amino acids. Trimming shortened V by 1 base and J by 5 bases, and 9 bases separated the two germline ends. The CDR3 DNA reads as TGTGCCAGCAGTTTAGATTGGCAGAACGAGCAGTACTTC. Translation gives CASSLDWQNEQYF.

The chain joins TRBV20-1 to TRBJ2-5; maybe TRBD2 (5 bases). CDR1 and CDR2 (germline): DFQATT, SNEGSKA (reference sequence). This CDR3 region has 13 residues. V was clipped by 4 bases and J by 5 bases, with 14 bases between them. CDR3 in amino acids: CSAIRHRGETQYF. CDR3 DNA sequence: TGCAGTGCTATCCGACACCGCGGGGAGACCCAGTACTTC.

This clonotype was picked up a small number of times. The chain has TRBV30 and TRBJ2-6; TRBD1 is a possible D gene (6 bases). Germline V gene data show CDR1 as GTSNPN and CDR2 as SVGIG (reference sequence). The CDR3 extends over 18 amino acids. V shed 0 bases and J shed 2 bases, with 17 bases lying between them. The CDR3 loop reads CAWSVWARGRPGANVLTF. CDR3 in DNA: TGTGCCTGGAGTGTCTGGGCCAGGGGTCGCCCTGGGGCCAACGTCCTGACTTTC.

This clonotype was found a few times. The chain couples TRBV5-1 to TRBJ1-2, with D unresolved. This CDR3 comprises 16 residues. From germline, CDR1 is SGHRS and CDR2 YFSETQ. The germline V and J ends were trimmed by 0 bases and 1 base, with 13 bases remaining between them. For the CDR3, the DNA is TGCGCCAGCAGCTTGGGATTCGCACGGCATAACTATGGCTACACCTTC. It translates to CASSLGFARHNYGYTF.

This clonotype was detected ten times or more. The V gene is TRBV5-1, the J gene TRBJ2-7; TRBD1 agrees at 7 bases. V lost 3 bases to trimming and J lost 2 bases; unmatched junction nucleotides: 5. Germline V CDR1 and CDR2: SGHRS, YFSETQ. The CDR3 is 14 residues long. Written as DNA, the CDR3 is TGCGCCAGCAGCTCCGGGACAGCCCCCTACGAGCAGTACTTC. It codes for CASSSGTAPYEQYF.

The chain joins TRBV9 to TRBJ1-6; D gene unclear. Trimming took 8 bases from V and 4 from J, leaving 16 bases between them. This CDR3 contains 15 residues. CDR1 is SGDLS, CDR2 YYNGEE, per germline. The CDR3 region has the DNA TGTGCCAGGATAATAAAAGGACTTTATAATTCACCCCTCCACTTT. The encoded protein is CARIIKGLYNSPLHF.

In this sample, this clonotype turned up many times. V usage is TRBV6-2 or TRBV6-3 and J usage is TRBJ2-1; D might be TRBD2 (6 bases). Trimming stripped 6 bases from V and 13 bases from J, with 31 bases between. CDR1 and CDR2 from the germline V gene are MNHEY and SVGEGT. The CDR3 loop spans 17 amino acids. CDR3 in amino acids: CASSHFGFSGPQATQFF. As DNA, the CDR3 is TGTGCCAGCAGCCATTTCGGATTTAGCGGACCTCAGGCCACCCAGTTCTTC.

Turning to this clonotype: The germline gene is not matched at one end of the junction; a read error may be the cause. The V gene is TRBV12-3 or TRBV12-4, the J gene TRBJ2-1; 8 nucleotides agree with TRBD2. CDR3 length: 12 residues. The CDR3 is CASTTTSAPKKF. The CDR3, as DNA: TGTGCCAGCACCACGACTAGCGCCCCTAAAAAGTTC.

There are many counts of this clonotype. The V gene is TRBV5-1, the J gene TRBJ2-1; no reliable D call. CDR1 is SGHRS and CDR2 is YFSETQ in the germline V gene. The V end was cut by 4 bases, the J end by 0 bases, with 8 bases between. The CDR3 extends over 14 amino acids. This CDR3 reads CASSPDNSYNEQFF. The CDR3 DNA is TGCGCCAGCAGCCCTGACAACTCCTACAATGAGCAGTTCTTC.

This chain uses TRBV5-1 with TRBJ2-5, with TRBD1 identical over 9 bases. The CDR3 has 14 amino acids. V was clipped by 5 bases and J by 4 bases; unmatched bases: 6. The germline V gene has CDR1 SGHRS and CDR2 YFSETQ. CDR3 region: CASRDLQGAETQYF. The CDR3 nucleotides read TGCGCCAGCAGGGATCTACAGGGGGCAGAGACCCAGTACTTC.

In its sample, this clonotype was seen a few times. The rearrangement joins TRBV7-3 to TRBJ1-2; D is undetermined. Germline V gene data show CDR1 as SGHTA and CDR2 as FQGTGA. The CDR3 is 14 amino acids. Trimming left V 4 bases short and J 5 bases short, with 14 bases between. In DNA, the CDR3 is TGTGCCAGCAGCTATACACGAGTACTATATGGCTACACCTTC. Encoded protein: CASSYTRVLYGYTF.

This clonotype has only a few counts. The chain employs TRBV7-2 and TRBJ2-1; the D gene is possibly TRBD2 (5 bases). Germline CDR1 is SGHTA and CDR2 is FQGNSA. Between the trimmed V and J ends, which lost 4 bases and 4 bases, there was a span of 20 bases. This CDR3 comprises 17 residues. The CDR3 sequence is CASSSPLATISYNEQFF. In DNA form, the CDR3 reads TGTGCCAGCAGCTCCCCGCTAGCCACAATCTCATACAATGAGCAGTTCTTC.

This clonotype was found once. V is TRBV29-1 and J is TRBJ1-5; the D gene is possibly TRBD1 (6 bases). This CDR3 has 15 residues. Germline values: CDR1 SQVTM, CDR2 ANQGSEA. The V end was cut by 4 bases, the J end by 1 base, with 14 bases between. The CDR3 spells CSVAAGGGSNQPQHF. Written as DNA, the CDR3 is TGCAGCGTTGCGGCTGGAGGGGGGAGCAATCAGCCCCAGCATTTT.

Only a few counts were recorded for this clonotype. The CDR3 coding sequence is TGTGCCAGCAGTCGACAGGGATGGGTAGAGACCCAGTACTTC. The encoded protein is CASSRQGWVETQYF. The rearrangement uses TRBV12-3 or TRBV12-4 and TRBJ2-5; 7 bases map to TRBD1. The CDR3 spans 14 residues. With 5 bases clipped from V and 4 bases from J, the junction kept 7 bases outside the gene matches.